The 8 T cell receptor beta chains listed next were all sequenced from one sample in a study of CD8 T cells in ankylosing spondylitis (dated 2017 in TCRdb). Receptor amplification or capture employed 5' RACE. The run used an Illumina HiSeq 2500. The public sequencing data were trimmed at Q25 with fastp and processed into clonotypes with MiXCR by TCRdb, which kept only in-frame beta chains. Identical CDR3 protein sequences are pooled into one entry, listed with their most common genes and DNA. Present in this sample are approximately 260,000 distinct CDR3 sequences, under 20% of which were seen just once. Together, the top ten hold 25% to 40% of the sample. The sequencing input was blood, either unsorted or a sorted T cell fraction (not recorded which). All receptors derive from a male donor with ankylosing spondylitis or in good health (not recorded which).

CDR3 region: CASSSLHLSYHEQYF. In DNA, the CDR3 is TGTGCCAGCAGCTCCCTACACCTCAGCTACCACGAGCAGTACTTC. The chain carries TRBV7-9 and TRBJ2-7; no firm D call. The germline CDR1 and CDR2 sequences are SEHNR and FQNEAQ (reference sequence). Trimming pared 4 bases from V and 5 bases from J, leaving 18 bases between. This CDR3 is 15 amino acids long.

The chain is built from TRBV29-1 and TRBJ2-1; 8 nucleotides align to TRBD1. CDR3 size: 14 residues. The V gene end was trimmed by 6 bases and the J gene end by 3 bases; junction bases not matched to a gene: 7. The V gene's germline CDR1 is SQVTM and CDR2 ANQGSEA. In DNA form, the CDR3 reads TGCAGCGTCCAGCGGACAGGGTACTACAATGAGCAGTTCTTC. Amino acid sequence: CSVQRTGYYNEQFF.

This clonotype has a handful of counts. The chain uses TRBV19 and TRBJ2-6, with no clear D. Germline lookup yields CDR1 LNHDA and CDR2 SQIVND (reference sequence). The CDR3 is made up of 15 amino acids. Trimming pared 3 bases from V and 4 bases from J, leaving 10 bases between. The CDR3 region has the DNA TGTGCCAGTAGTATTGTGGGGAACGGGGCCAACGTCCTGACTTTC. This sequence encodes CASSIVGNGANVLTF.

This sequence joins TRBV20-1 and TRBJ2-1; 8 bases agree with TRBD1. Germline lookup yields CDR1 DFQATT and CDR2 SNEGSKA (reference sequence). V lost 0 bases, J lost 8 bases, and 15 bases stayed unmatched. The CDR3 contains 17 residues. CDR3 protein: CSARDFPGQGPGDEQFF. The CDR3, as DNA: TGCAGTGCTAGAGATTTCCCCGGACAGGGCCCGGGGGATGAGCAGTTCTTC.

This clonotype was counted ten times or more. The rearrangement links TRBV27 to TRBJ2-1; maybe TRBD2 (5 bases). From germline, CDR1 is MNHEY and CDR2 SMNVEV (reference sequence). The CDR3 is 15 residues long. V was cut by 2 bases and J by 4 bases, with 12 bases left in between. This CDR3 reads CASSLGLAGYNEQFF. The CDR3 DNA reads TGTGCCAGCAGTTTAGGGCTAGCCGGGTACAATGAGCAGTTCTTC.

This clonotype has ten or more counts. As DNA, the CDR3 is TGTGCCAGCAGTCCCCGTGGTCAGCCCCAGCATTTT. This codes for CASSPRGQPQHF. The chain joins TRBV27 to TRBJ1-5; D ambiguous. Germline-derived CDR1 and CDR2 are MNHEY and SMNVEV (reference sequence). V lost 5 bases and J lost 6, with 8 bases in between. This CDR3 has 12 residues.

Comments on this clonotype: The junction and the germline gene differ at one end; a read error may be behind it. The chain uses TRBV30 and TRBJ2-7; unclear D gene. CDR1 GTSNPN and CDR2 SVGIG come from the germline V gene (reference sequence). CDR3 length: 14 amino acids. CDR3 sequence reads: CAWMHDTQSYERYF. The CDR3 DNA is TGTGCCTGGATGCATGATACACAGTCCTACGAGCGGTACTTC. The full variable domain, completed using reference TRBV30 and TRBJ2-7, is SQTIHQWPATLVQPVGSPLSLECTVEGTSNPNLYWYRQAAGRGLQLLFYSVGIGQISSEVPQNLSASRPQDRQFILSSKKLLLSDSGFYLCAWMHDTQSYERYFGPGTRLTVT.

This clonotype was counted a few times. The gene calls are TRBV20-1 and TRBJ1-5; 8 bases are shared with TRBD1. V trimming: 3 bases; J trimming: 5 bases; junction bases outside the gene matches: 6. The CDR3 totals 14 residues. Per germline, CDR1 DFQATT and CDR2 SNEGSKA (reference sequence). The CDR3 protein is CSASGTGSDQPQHF. The CDR3 DNA sequence: TGCAGTGCTAGTGGGACAGGTTCGGATCAGCCCCAGCATTTT.